A selection of T cell receptor beta chains follows, all from one sample in a study of neurological immune-mediated disorders. TCRdb redid the calling of the 5' RACE reads with MiXCR, one entry per CDR3 protein. This table has about 60,000 distinct CDR3 sequences, roughly 10% appearing once. Sample: PBMCs. These receptors all come from a man aged 25-45 years in good health. The CDR3 runs from the conserved cysteine through the conserved F or W. The D gene is left open where the match is weak. A clone size is listed for some rows: how often the clone was seen (once, few, many), or a class if it is expanded.

j_call,v_call,d_call,clone_size,cdr3_aa,cdr3_nt
TRBJ2-2,TRBV6-5,TRBD2,many,CASSHPGGAGGLAGELFF,TGTGCCAGCAGCCACCCCGGTGGGGCGGGAGGTCTAGCCGGGGAGCTGTTTTTT
TRBJ2-3,TRBV7-2,.,.,CASSPDIDTQYF,TGTGCCAGTAGCCCGGACATAGATACGCAGTATTTT
TRBJ2-1,TRBV5-1,TRBD2,medium-sized,CASSLGPSGTYNEQFF,TGCGCCAGCAGCTTGGGCCCTAGCGGGACCTACAATGAGCAGTTCTTC
TRBJ2-1,TRBV20-1,TRBD2,many,CSAHGLAGGGTVNEQFF,TGCAGTGCCCACGGACTAGCGGGAGGGGGGACGGTCAATGAGCAGTTCTTC
TRBJ2-3,TRBV5-1,TRBD2,many,CASTAGVDTQYF,TGCGCCAGCACAGCGGGAGTGGATACGCAGTATTTT
TRBJ2-3,TRBV5-1,TRBD2,many,CASSRTSPGTDTQYF,TGCGCCAGCAGCCGGACTAGCCCCGGCACAGATACGCAGTATTTT
TRBJ1-1,TRBV7-3,TRBD1,many,CASSNPTGRDTEAFF,TGTGCCAGCAGCAACCCGACAGGGCGGGACACTGAAGCTTTCTTT
TRBJ1-2,TRBV18,TRBD1,.,CASSPMGQGHGYTF,TGTGCCAGCTCACCAATGGGACAGGGCCATGGCTACACCTTC
TRBJ2-2,TRBV24-1,TRBD2,many,CVTSDFAGVQTGELFF,TGTGTCACCAGTGATTTTGCGGGAGTACAGACCGGGGAGCTGTTTTTT
TRBJ2-1,TRBV4-2,TRBD2,many,CASSPLAGGRHNEQFF,TGTGCCAGCAGCCCCTTAGCGGGAGGAAGGCACAATGAGCAGTTCTTC
TRBJ2-4,TRBV28,.,many,CASSFPTGMDPLAKNIQYF,TGTGCCAGCAGTTTCCCTACAGGGATGGACCCGTTAGCCAAAAACATTCAGTACTTC
TRBJ2-3,TRBV24-1,.,many,CATSDFDTGRQDTQYF,TGTGCCACCAGTGATTTTGATACGGGGAGGCAAGATACGCAGTATTTT
TRBJ2-7,TRBV5-1,.,many,CASRQGSYEQYF,TGCGCCAGCCGGCAAGGGAGCTACGAGCAGTACTTC
TRBJ2-7,TRBV5-6,TRBD1,.,CASRLLRTGGEQYF,TGTGCCAGCAGGCTCCTCCGAACAGGGGGGGAGCAGTACTTC
TRBJ1-4,TRBV5-1,.,many,CASSSSGLNEKLFF,TGCGCCAGCAGCTCATCGGGACTCAATGAAAAACTGTTTTTT
TRBJ2-1,TRBV20-1,TRBD2,few,CSARLAGDYNEQFF,TGCAGTGCCCGACTAGCGGGAGATTACAATGAGCAGTTCTTC
TRBJ1-2,TRBV27,.,many,CASSPTGTYYGYTF,TGTGCCAGCAGTCCAACCGGGACATACTATGGCTACACCTTC
TRBJ2-5,TRBV15,.,few,CATSREWGGYQSETQYF,TGTGCCACCAGCAGAGAGTGGGGGGGCTACCAATCAGAGACCCAGTACTTC
TRBJ2-6,TRBV29-1,TRBD2,many,CSVAATSGRALGANVLTF,TGCAGCGTTGCGGCGACTAGCGGGAGGGCCCTTGGGGCCAACGTCCTGACTTTC
TRBJ2-3,TRBV28,.,many,CASSSHTDTQYF,TGTGCCAGCAGTTCGCACACAGATACGCAGTATTTT
TRBJ1-6,TRBV7-9,.,.,CAISSLGLEPDNSPLHF,TGTGCCATCAGCTCCCTGGGTCTGGAACCGGATAATTCACCCCTCCACTTT
TRBJ2-6,TRBV11-1,TRBD1,many,CASSWTGAGANVLTF,TGTGCCAGCAGCTGGACAGGGGCTGGGGCCAACGTCCTGACTTTC
TRBJ1-5,TRBV5-6,.,many,CASSFGNQPQHF,TGTGCCAGCAGCTTCGGGAATCAGCCCCAGCATTTT
TRBJ1-5,TRBV6-2/TRBV6-3,.,once,CACSHPGLPQHF,TGCGCCTGCAGCCATCCAGGGTTGCCCCAGCATTTT
TRBJ2-4,TRBV3-1,.,.,CSSSPDSLHHDF,TGTTCCAGCAGTCCGGACTCCCTCCATCATGACTTC
TRBJ2-1,TRBV18,TRBD1,many,CASSPPGQGWYNEQFF,TGTGCCAGCTCACCTCCCGGACAGGGTTGGTACAATGAGCAGTTCTTC
TRBJ2-1,TRBV29-1,TRBD2,many,CSVKISGRPYQFF,TGCAGCGTCAAAATTAGCGGGAGGCCCTACCAGTTCTTC